This T cell receptor beta chain was retrieved from a study of Ad26.COV2.S vaccination and SARS-CoV-2 variants. Regarding treatment: 15 to 20 received Ad26.COV2.S at low or high dose, single or two shots; roughly five received placebo; per-sample allocation not given. The study sampled participants on day 63 after the first vaccine or placebo injection. The V gene lost 4 bases and the J gene lost 5 bases, with 10 bases spanning the gap. The CDR3 contains 13 residues. Germline CDR1 is MNHEY and CDR2 is SVGAGI. Clones were read by immunoSEQ multiplex PCR, and TCRdb kept only the in-frame ones, dropping some. Among 400,000 to 450,000 clones listed, around nine tenths were seen once.

The chain is built from TRBV6-5 and TRBJ2-3; D remains unclear. This clonotype originated in a person between 18 and 59 years old who received the Ad26.COV2.S COVID-19 vaccine or a placebo. The source was peripheral blood, collected in a trial of Ad26.COV2.S vaccine versus placebo. The DNA for the CDR3 is TGTGCCAGCAGTTTGGATCCCGTAGATACGCAGTATTTT. This translates into CASSLDPVDTQYF.